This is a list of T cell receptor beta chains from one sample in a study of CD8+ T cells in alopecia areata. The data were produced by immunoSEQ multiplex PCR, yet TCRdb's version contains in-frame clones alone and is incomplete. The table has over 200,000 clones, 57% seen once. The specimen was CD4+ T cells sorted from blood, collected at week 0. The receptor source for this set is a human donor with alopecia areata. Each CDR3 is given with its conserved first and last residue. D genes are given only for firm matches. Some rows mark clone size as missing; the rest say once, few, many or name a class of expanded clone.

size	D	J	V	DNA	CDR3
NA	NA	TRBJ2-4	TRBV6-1	TGTGCCAGCAGTGAAGCGGCAGGGCGGGTTGACATTCAGTACTTC	CASSEAAGRVDIQYF
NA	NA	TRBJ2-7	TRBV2	TGTGCCAGCAGTGAGGCGGGCTACGAGCAGTACTTC	CASSEAGYEQYF
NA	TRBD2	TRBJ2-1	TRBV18	TGTGCCAGCTCACCACCGAGCGGGGTCAATGAGCAGTTCTTC	CASSPPSGVNEQFF
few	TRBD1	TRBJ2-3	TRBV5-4	TGTGCCAGCAGCTCGGACAGGGGAACAGATACGCAGTATTTT	CASSSDRGTDTQYF
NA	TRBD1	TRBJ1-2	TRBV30	TGTGCCTGGAGTGTTAAGAAGGGGACAGAGTATGGCTACACCTTC	CAWSVKKGTEYGYTF
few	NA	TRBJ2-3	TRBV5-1	TGCGCCAGCAGCTTGGGGCCAGACGGACGAGGAGATACGCAGTATTTT	CASSLGPDGRGDTQYF
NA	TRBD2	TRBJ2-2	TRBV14	TGTGCCAGCAGCTTCGGACTAGCGGCGATCCCCGGGGAGCTGTTTTTT	CASSFGLAAIPGELFF
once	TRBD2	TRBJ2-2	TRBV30	TGTGCCTGGACTAGCGGAAACACCGGGGAGCTGTTTTTT	CAWTSGNTGELFF
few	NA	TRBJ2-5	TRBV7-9	TGTGCCAGCAGCTTACCGTCAATGGGACTCGAGACCCAGTACTTC	CASSLPSMGLETQYF
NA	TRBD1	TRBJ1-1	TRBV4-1	TGCGCCAGCAGCCCGTATTGGACAGGGAACACTGAAGCTTTCTTT	CASSPYWTGNTEAFF
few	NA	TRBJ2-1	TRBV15	TGTGCCACCAGCAGAGAAGCGCTTTCTCAGCAGTTCTTC	CATSREALSQQFF
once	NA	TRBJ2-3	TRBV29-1	TGCAGCGTTACCTCTCTGGGCCACAGTCTCACAGATACGCAGTATTTT	CSVTSLGHSLTDTQYF
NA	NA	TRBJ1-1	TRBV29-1	TGCAGCGTTGAAGGTCGGGCGAACACTGAAGCTTTCTTT	CSVEGRANTEAFF
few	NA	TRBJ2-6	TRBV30	TGTGCCTGGTCCTCCGGGTCAGGGGCCAACGTCCTGACTTTC	CAWSSGSGANVLTF
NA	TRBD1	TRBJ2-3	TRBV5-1	TGCGCCAGCAGCCCGGGACAGACCTTCACAGATACGCAGTATTTT	CASSPGQTFTDTQYF
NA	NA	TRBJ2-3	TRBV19	TGTGCCAGTAGTCCCGACCTTATAAGGGGCACAGATACGCAGTATTTT	CASSPDLIRGTDTQYF
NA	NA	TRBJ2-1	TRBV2	TGTGCCAGCAGATGGGTCGAGCAGTCGGATGAGCAGTTCTTC	CASRWVEQSDEQFF
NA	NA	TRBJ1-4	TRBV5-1	TGCGCCAGCAGCTTGGGGATACAGGGATTTTCAACTAATGAAAAACTGTTTTTT	CASSLGIQGFSTNEKLFF
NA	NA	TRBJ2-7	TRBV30	TGTGCCTTCGGGCGCGATTACGGTGGCGAGCAGTACTTC	CAFGRDYGGEQYF
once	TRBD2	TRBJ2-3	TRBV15	TGTGCCACCAGCAGATCCATAGCGGGGACTAGCACAGATACGCAGTATTTT	CATSRSIAGTSTDTQYF
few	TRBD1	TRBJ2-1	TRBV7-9	TGTGCCAGCAGCTTAGGACAGGGAGACTACAATGAGCAGTTCTTC	CASSLGQGDYNEQFF
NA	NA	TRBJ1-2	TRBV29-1	TGCAGCGTTGTAGGTACGGGTAGGGCCAATAGAGGCTACACCTTC	CSVVGTGRANRGYTF
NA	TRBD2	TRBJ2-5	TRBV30	TGTGCCTGGGAAGCCGCGGGGGGAGAGACCCAGTACTTC	CAWEAAGGETQYF
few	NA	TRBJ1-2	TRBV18	TGTGCCAGCTCTGCGTCAGGGGCCGAGGACTATGGCTACACCTTC	CASSASGAEDYGYTF
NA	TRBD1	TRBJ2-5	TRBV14	TGTGCCAGCAGCCCGGACGGACAGGAACAGTACTTC	CASSPDGQEQYF
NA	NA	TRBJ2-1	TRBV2	TGTGCCGCCAGCCGGGCCGGCGGGCAGTTCTTC	CAASRAGGQFF
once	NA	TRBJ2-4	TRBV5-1	TGCGCCAGCAGCTTGGCCTGGACTACCCTAGCCAAAAACATTCAGTACTTC	CASSLAWTTLAKNIQYF
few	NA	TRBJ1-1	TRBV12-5	TGTGCTAGTGGTTTGGTACAGGGCGGGTACACTGAAGCTTTCTTT	CASGLVQGGYTEAFF
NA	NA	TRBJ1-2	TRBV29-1	TGCAGCTCATCGGGGTCTCATGGCTACACCTTC	CSSSGSHGYTF
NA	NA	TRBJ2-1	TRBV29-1	TGCAGCGTTAAAGGTAGTTCGGATGAGCAGTTCTTC	CSVKGSSDEQFF
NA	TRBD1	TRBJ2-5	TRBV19	TGTGCCAGTAGCCAACCACAGGGGTATAGTATCGTGGAGACCCAGTACTTC	CASSQPQGYSIVETQYF
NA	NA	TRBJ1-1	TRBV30	TGTGCCTGGAGGGCTTGGTCCAGGATGAACACTGAAGCTTTCTTT	CAWRAWSRMNTEAFF
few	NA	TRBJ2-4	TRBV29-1	TGCAGCGTTGAACCACCCGGGGCAGGGACCATTCAGTACTTC	CSVEPPGAGTIQYF
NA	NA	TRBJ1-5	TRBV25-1	TGTGCCAGGGACAGACTAAATAGCAATCAGCCCCAGCATTTT	CARDRLNSNQPQHF
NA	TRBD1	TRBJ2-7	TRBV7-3	TGTGCCAGCAGCCTGAACCGGACAGGACGCGCCCCCTACGAGCAGTACTTC	CASSLNRTGRAPYEQYF
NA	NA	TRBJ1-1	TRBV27	TGTGCCAGCAGTTTCTTGAGGAACACTGAAGCTTTCTTT	CASSFLRNTEAFF
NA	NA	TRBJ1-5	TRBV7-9	TGTGCCAGCAGCTGGGCGGGTGAGACGGAGCCCCAGCATTTT	CASSWAGETEPQHF
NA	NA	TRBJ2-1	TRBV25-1	TGTGCCAGCAGTCCCACAGGGGGGGGGCGCTACAATGAGCAGTTCTTC	CASSPTGGGRYNEQFF
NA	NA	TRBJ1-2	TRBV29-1	TGCAGCGTTGAAGATCTCGGGGCGCAGAACTATGGCTACACCTTC	CSVEDLGAQNYGYTF
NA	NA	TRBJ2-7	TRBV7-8	TGTGCCAGCAGCCTCGGGGAGTTGACCTACGAGCAGTACTTC	CASSLGELTYEQYF
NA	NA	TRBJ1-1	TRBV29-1	TGCAGCGTTGACAAGCACGGCAGACGATACACTGAAGCTTTCTTT	CSVDKHGRRYTEAFF
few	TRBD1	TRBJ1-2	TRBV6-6	TGTGCCAGCAGTCGGACAGGGGGCGCCACGGGCTATGGCTACACCTTC	CASSRTGGATGYGYTF
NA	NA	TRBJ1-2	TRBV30	TGTGCCTGGATGGGACTGTACCCTCTGGGCTACACCTTC	CAWMGLYPLGYTF
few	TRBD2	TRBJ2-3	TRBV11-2	TGTGCCAGCAGCTTGCTCCTAGCGGGGGGGAGCACAGATACGCAGTATTTT	CASSLLLAGGSTDTQYF
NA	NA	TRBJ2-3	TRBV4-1	TGCGCCAGCAGCCAAGATCCAAGGGCAGATACGCAGTATTTT	CASSQDPRADTQYF
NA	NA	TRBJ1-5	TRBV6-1	TGTGCCAGCAGTGGTTCGGGGAGCAATCAGCCCCAGCATTTT	CASSGSGSNQPQHF
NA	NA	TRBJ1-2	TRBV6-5	TGTGCCAGCAGTCTCAGGATGGCGAACTATGGCTACACCTTC	CASSLRMANYGYTF
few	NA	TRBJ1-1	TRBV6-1	TGTGCCAGCAGTGAATCTAATCGACGGATGAACACTGAAGCTTTCTTT	CASSESNRRMNTEAFF
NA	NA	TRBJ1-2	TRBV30	TGTGCCTGGAGTTACCGGGACATAAACGGCTACACCTTC	CAWSYRDINGYTF
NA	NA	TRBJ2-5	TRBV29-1	TGCAGCGTTGTTTTGTTGACACACCAAGAGACCCAGTACTTC	CSVVLLTHQETQYF
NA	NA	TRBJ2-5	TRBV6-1	TGTGCCAGCAGTGATGGACAGTCTTGGGGCCAAGAGACCCAGTACTTC	CASSDGQSWGQETQYF
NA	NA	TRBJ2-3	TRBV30	TGTGCCTGGAGTGTAAAGTCGGGGGCTCGGGAGCAGTATTTT	CAWSVKSGAREQYF
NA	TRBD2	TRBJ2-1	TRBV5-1	TGCGCCAGCAGCGTGGGACTAGCCACCTACAATGAGCAGTTCTTC	CASSVGLATYNEQFF